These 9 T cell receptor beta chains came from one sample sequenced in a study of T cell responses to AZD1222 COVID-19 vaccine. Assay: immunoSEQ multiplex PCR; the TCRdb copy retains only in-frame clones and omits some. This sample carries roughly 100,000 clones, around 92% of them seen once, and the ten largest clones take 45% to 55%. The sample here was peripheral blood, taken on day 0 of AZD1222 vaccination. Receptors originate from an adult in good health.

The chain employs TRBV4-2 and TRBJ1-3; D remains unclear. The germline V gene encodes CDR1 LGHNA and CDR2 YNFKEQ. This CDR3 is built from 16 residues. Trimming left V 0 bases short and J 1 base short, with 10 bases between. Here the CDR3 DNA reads TGTGCCAGCAGCCAAGATCCGGCGGGGTCTGGAAACACCATATATTTT. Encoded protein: CASSQDPAGSGNTIYF.

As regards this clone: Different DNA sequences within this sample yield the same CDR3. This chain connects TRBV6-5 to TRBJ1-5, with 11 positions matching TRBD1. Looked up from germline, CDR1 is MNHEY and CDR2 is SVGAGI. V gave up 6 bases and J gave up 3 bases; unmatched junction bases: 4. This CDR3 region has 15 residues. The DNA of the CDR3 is TGTGCCAGCAGAAGGGACAGGGGGTCCAATCAGCCCCAGCATTTT. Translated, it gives CASRRDRGSNQPQHF.

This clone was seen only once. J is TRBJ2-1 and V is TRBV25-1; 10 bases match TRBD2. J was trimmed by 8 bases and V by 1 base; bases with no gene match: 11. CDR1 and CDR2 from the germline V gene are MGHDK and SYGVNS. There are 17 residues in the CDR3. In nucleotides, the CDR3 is TGTGCCAGCAGTGAATCCCCCCTAGCGGGAGTAAGGGATGAGCAGTTCTTC. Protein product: CASSESPLAGVRDEQFF.

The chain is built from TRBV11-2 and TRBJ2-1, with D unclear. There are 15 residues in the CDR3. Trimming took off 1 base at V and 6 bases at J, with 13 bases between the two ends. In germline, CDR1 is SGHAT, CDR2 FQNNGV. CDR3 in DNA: TGTGCCAGCAGCTTAGGTGGCCTGCCCGGCAATGAGCAGTTCTTC. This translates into CASSLGGLPGNEQFF.

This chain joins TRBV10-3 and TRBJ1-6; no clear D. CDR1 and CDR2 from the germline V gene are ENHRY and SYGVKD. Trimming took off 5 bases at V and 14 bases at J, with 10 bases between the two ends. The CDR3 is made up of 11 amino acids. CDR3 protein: CAISQDGALHF. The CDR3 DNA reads TGTGCCATCAGTCAGGACGGTGCCCTCCACTTT.

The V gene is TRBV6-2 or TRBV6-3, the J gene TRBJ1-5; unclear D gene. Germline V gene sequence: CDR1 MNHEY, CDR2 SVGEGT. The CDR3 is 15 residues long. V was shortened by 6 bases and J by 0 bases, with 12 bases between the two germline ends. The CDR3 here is CASSKFSGSNQPQHF. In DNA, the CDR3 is TGTGCCAGCAGCAAGTTCTCGGGTAGCAATCAGCCCCAGCATTTT.

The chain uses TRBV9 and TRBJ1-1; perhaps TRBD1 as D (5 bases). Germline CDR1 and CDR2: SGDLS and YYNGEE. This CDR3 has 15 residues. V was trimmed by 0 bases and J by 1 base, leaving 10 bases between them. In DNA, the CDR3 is TGTGCCAGCAGCGTAGTGGTGGGGCCGAACACTGAAGCTTTCTTT. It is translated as CASSVVVGPNTEAFF.

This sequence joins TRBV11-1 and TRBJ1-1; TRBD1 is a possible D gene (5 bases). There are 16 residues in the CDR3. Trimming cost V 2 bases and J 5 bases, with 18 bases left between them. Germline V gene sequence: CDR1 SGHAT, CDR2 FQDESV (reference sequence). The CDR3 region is CASSLHQGAIGTEAFF. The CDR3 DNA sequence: TGTGCCAGCAGCTTACACCAGGGTGCGATAGGAACTGAAGCTTTCTTT. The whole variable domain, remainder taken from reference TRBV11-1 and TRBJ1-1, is EAEVAQSPRYKITEKSQAVAFWCDPISGHATLYWYRQILGQGPELLVQFQDESVVDDSQLPKDRFSAERLKGVDSTLKIQPAELGDSAMYLCASSLHQGAIGTEAFFGQGTRLTVV.

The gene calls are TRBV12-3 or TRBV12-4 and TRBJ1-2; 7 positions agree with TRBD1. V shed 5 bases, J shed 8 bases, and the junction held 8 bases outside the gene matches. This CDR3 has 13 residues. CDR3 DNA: TGTGCCAGCAGTACCGGACAGGTTATAGGCTACACCTTC. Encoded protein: CASSTGQVIGYTF.